These T cell receptor beta chains were read from a single sample in a study of shared clonotypes between healthy human individuals. TCRdb keeps only in-frame clones here, not all; method: immunoSEQ multiplex PCR. The repertoire holds roughly 640,000 clones, with approximately 97% as singletons. The sequencing sample was made of naive CD4+ T cells sorted from blood. The receptors originated from a woman aged 25 to 45 in good health. Each CDR3 is given with its conserved first and last residue. D genes are given only for firm matches. Some rows mark clone size as missing; the rest say once, few, many or name a class of expanded clone.

NA	12	TRBV7-8	NA	TRBJ2-5	TGTGCCAGCAGCCCCCCGGTTGGGACCCAGTACTTC	CASSPPVGTQYF
NA	13	TRBV2	NA	TRBJ2-1	TGTGCCAGCAGTGGCTCCCGGGGCAATGAGCAGTTCTTC	CASSGSRGNEQFF
NA	11	TRBV29-1	NA	TRBJ2-3	TGCAGCGGGAGGTATTCAGATACGCAGTATTTT	CSGRYSDTQYF
NA	14	TRBV28	TRBD2	TRBJ2-7	TGTGCCACCCGTTTTAGCGGGAGGGCCTACGAGCAGTACTTC	CATRFSGRAYEQYF
once	13	TRBV6-1	TRBD2	TRBJ2-1	TGTGCCAGCAGACTAGCGGGAGGGCTAAGGGAGTTCTTC	CASRLAGGLREFF
NA	19	TRBV10-3	TRBD2	TRBJ2-3	TGTGCCATCAGTGAAACTCCGGGACTAGCGGGGTTGAGCACAGATACGCAGTATTTT	CAISETPGLAGLSTDTQYF
NA	15	TRBV7-8	TRBD1	TRBJ2-1	TGTGCCAGCAGCTTCGTCCAGGGGGCGTCCAATGAGCAGTTCTTC	CASSFVQGASNEQFF
once	13	TRBV7-3	NA	TRBJ1-5	TGTGCCAGCAGCCGTGGACCGACTGAGCCCCAGCATTTT	CASSRGPTEPQHF
NA	16	TRBV4-2	NA	TRBJ1-2	TGTGCCAGCAGCTTGGGAGGCCAGGGCTCCGACTATGGCTACACCTTC	CASSLGGQGSDYGYTF
NA	14	TRBV7-3	NA	TRBJ2-3	TGTGCCAGCAGCCGGGACTCCAGCACAGATACGCAGTATTTT	CASSRDSSTDTQYF
NA	13	TRBV6-1	NA	TRBJ2-3	TGTGCCAGCAGTAGGGACACACAAGATACGCAGTATTTT	CASSRDTQDTQYF
NA	13	TRBV2	NA	TRBJ2-1	TGTGCCAGCAGTGACTACACAAACAATGAGCAGTTCTTC	CASSDYTNNEQFF
NA	11	TRBV30	TRBD1	TRBJ2-7	TGTGCCTGGCACACAGGGGACGAGCAGTACTTC	CAWHTGDEQYF
NA	14	TRBV10-1	NA	TRBJ2-3	TGCGCCAGCAGTGAGTCGAGAGGGCCAGATACGCAGTATTTT	CASSESRGPDTQYF
NA	12	TRBV28	NA	TRBJ1-2	TGTGCCAGCAGTTTAACCAGGAGTGGCTACACCTTC	CASSLTRSGYTF
once	16	TRBV28	TRBD1	TRBJ2-1	TGTGCCAGCAGCCAGACAGGGCCTTACACCTACAATGAGCAGTTCTTC	CASSQTGPYTYNEQFF
NA	16	TRBV5-1	NA	TRBJ2-2	TGCGCCAGCAGCTCAACCGGGACAATGAACACCGGGGAGCTGTTTTTT	CASSSTGTMNTGELFF
NA	17	TRBV6-1	NA	TRBJ1-5	TGTGCCAGCAGTGGGTTGGACATCGGCTCTAGCAATCAGCCCCAGCATTTT	CASSGLDIGSSNQPQHF
NA	19	TRBV11-2	TRBD1	TRBJ1-4	TGTGCCAGCAGCTCGGGACAGGGGGTAGAGTGGAGCGTTTATGAAAAACTGTTTTTT	CASSSGQGVEWSVYEKLFF
NA	11	TRBV7-2	NA	TRBJ1-2	TGTGCCAGCAGCTCGTCTATGGGCTACACCTTC	CASSSSMGYTF
NA	13	TRBV5-5	NA	TRBJ2-3	TGTGCCAGCAGCTTGGCGGGGGAAGATACGCAGTATTTT	CASSLAGEDTQYF
NA	14	TRBV7-7	NA	TRBJ2-1	TGTGCCAGCAGCTTAGCTTTGAGGGACAATGAGCAGTTCTTC	CASSLALRDNEQFF
few	11	TRBV2	NA	TRBJ1-1	TGTGCCAGCAGTGAAGACACTGAAGCTTTCTTT	CASSEDTEAFF
NA	15	TRBV5-1	TRBD2	TRBJ2-1	TGCGCCAGCAGCTTGGGACTAGCGGGGTACAATGAGCAGTTCTTC	CASSLGLAGYNEQFF
NA	13	TRBV2	NA	TRBJ1-5	TGTGCCAGCAGTGGGCTTAGGGATCAGCCCCAGCATTTT	CASSGLRDQPQHF